This is a list of T cell receptor beta chains from one sample in a study of blood T cell repertoires in COVID-19. Generated by immunoSEQ multiplex PCR, the TCRdb table keeps only in-frame clones and is missing some. Of 90,000 to 150,000 clones in the sample, 81% were seen once. The specimen sequenced was peripheral blood. Receptors originate from a human donor in a cohort sampled during active COVID-19. The CDR3 runs from the conserved cysteine through the conserved F or W. The D gene is left open where the match is weak. The size of a clone is reported for some rows only, either as once, few or many, or as a class for expanded clones.

NA	NA	TRBV5-6	TRBJ1-2	CASSPTTGSGYTF	TGTGCCAGCAGCCCGACAACAGGGTCTGGCTACACCTTC
NA	NA	TRBV2	TRBJ2-7	CASSLQKGYDEQYF	TGTGCCAGCAGTCTTCAAAAGGGGTACGACGAGCAGTACTTC
TRBD1	NA	TRBV3-1/TRBV3-2	TRBJ1-2	CASSQAAGTGHYGYTF	TGTGCCAGCAGCCAAGCGGCCGGGACAGGACACTATGGCTACACCTTC
NA	NA	TRBV7-2	TRBJ2-7	CASSSTGYEQYF	TGTGCCAGCAGCTCAACAGGCTACGAGCAGTACTTC
TRBD2	NA	TRBV10-3	TRBJ2-1	CAISGTSGSSEQFF	TGTGCCATCAGTGGGACTAGCGGGAGCAGTGAGCAGTTCTTC
NA	NA	TRBV7-2	TRBJ1-3	CASSRIRQLSGNTIYF	TGTGCCAGCAGCAGAATTCGACAGCTCTCTGGAAACACCATATATTTT
TRBD2	once	TRBV4-3	TRBJ2-2	CASSQTGLAGGTGELFF	TGCGCCAGCAGCCAAACCGGTCTAGCGGGGGGCACCGGGGAGCTGTTTTTT
NA	few	TRBV29-1	TRBJ1-2	CSVEQGYGHGYTF	TGCAGCGTTGAGCAGGGGTATGGGCACGGCTACACCTTC
TRBD2	NA	TRBV29-1	TRBJ2-7	CSVYSLAGGWTQYF	TGCAGCGTTTATTCGCTAGCGGGAGGGTGGACGCAGTACTTC
NA	NA	TRBV20-1	TRBJ1-2	CSASIASTGPYGYTF	TGCAGTGCTAGTATCGCCTCAACAGGGCCGTATGGCTACACCTTC
NA	NA	TRBV9	TRBJ1-5	CASSTLGANQPQHF	TGTGCCAGCAGCACCCTAGGTGCCAATCAGCCCCAGCATTTT
NA	few	TRBV7-8	TRBJ2-3	CASSLLQGGDTQYF	TGTGCCAGCAGCTTATTACAGGGTGGCGATACGCAGTATTTT
TRBD1	NA	TRBV7-9	TRBJ1-2	CASSPRQGALWNYGYTF	TGTGCCAGCAGCCCCCGACAGGGGGCGTTGTGGAACTATGGCTACACCTTC
TRBD1	few	TRBV24-1	TRBJ1-2	CATSDLYRGQGSYGYTF	TGTGCCACCAGTGATTTATACAGGGGGCAGGGTAGCTATGGCTACACCTTC
NA	few	TRBV7-2	TRBJ2-3	CASSLWEADTQYF	TGTGCCAGCAGCTTATGGGAGGCAGATACGCAGTATTTT